What follows are 28 T cell receptor beta chains derived from one specimen sequenced in a study of response to subunit inactivated influenza vaccine. MiXCR, run by TCRdb on the RT-PCR reads, gives a single entry per CDR3 protein. The profile covers hundreds of thousands of distinct CDR3 sequences, with around a sixth appearing a single time and 11% taken by the ten largest. Sequencing was performed on PBMCs from blood, taken 11 to 12 days after vaccination. The receptor source for this set is a man between 45 and 60 years old who received an inactivated influenza vaccine.

The CDR3 reads CASSLRGGGTEKLFF. The DNA of the CDR3 is TGTGCCAGCAGCTTACGAGGTGGGGGGACTGAAAAACTGTTTTTT. The V call is TRBV7-2, the J call TRBJ1-4; possibly TRBD1 for D (5 bases). V was pared by 2 bases and J by 7 bases, with 14 bases between. Germline CDR1 reads SGHTA; CDR2 reads FQGNSA. This CDR3 has 15 residues.

In its sample, this clonotype was seen a few times. This chain connects TRBV5-5 to TRBJ1-6; unclear D gene. CDR3 size: 12 residues. Trimming cost V 5 bases and J 11 bases, with 11 bases left between them. Germline CDR1 and CDR2: SGHKS and YYEKEE (reference sequence). In nucleotides, the CDR3 is TGTGCCAGCAGTGGTAGAACTCCACCCCTCCACTTT. Translated, it gives CASSGRTPPLHF.

V usage is TRBV7-9 and J usage is TRBJ2-1, with a tentative D call TRBD1 (6 bases). The CDR3 contains 16 residues. Germline V CDR1 and CDR2: SEHNR, FQNEAQ (reference sequence). Trimming shortened V by 5 bases and J by 1 base, and 15 bases separated the two germline ends. CDR3 bases: TGTGCCAGCAGCCCCATTAGGGGGAAGTCCTACAATGAGCAGTTCTTC. Protein product: CASSPIRGKSYNEQFF.

This rearrangement joins TRBV29-1 to TRBJ2-7; unclear D gene. V dropped 5 bases and J dropped 3 bases, with 14 bases sitting between them. Germline CDR1 is SQVTM and CDR2 is ANQGSEA. This CDR3 contains 13 residues. The CDR3 protein is CSVLSDSLYEQYF. The CDR3 DNA reads as TGCAGCGTTCTTTCCGATAGCCTCTACGAGCAGTACTTC.

The J gene is TRBJ2-1, the V gene TRBV20-1; TRBD2 agrees at 13 bases. Germline V gives CDR1 DFQATT, CDR2 SNEGSKA (reference sequence). The CDR3 is made up of 19 amino acids. V was clipped by 1 base and J by 0 bases; unmatched bases: 9. The CDR3 sequence: CSARGTSGGSYSSYNEQFF. The CDR3 DNA is TGCAGTGCTAGAGGGACTAGCGGGGGATCTTATAGCTCCTACAATGAGCAGTTCTTC.

This clonotype has a count of ten or more. V usage is TRBV18 and J usage is TRBJ2-1; D gene uncertain. CDR1 and CDR2 (germline): KGHSH, LQKENI. The length of the CDR3 is 13 residues. The ends were cut back, 0 bases at V and 6 bases at J, with 6 bases in the middle. This CDR3 reads CASSPPGPNEQFF. For the CDR3, the DNA is TGTGCCAGCTCACCACCCGGCCCCAATGAGCAGTTCTTC. Variable domain in full (rest from reference TRBV18 and TRBJ2-1): NAGVMQNPRHLVRRRGQEARLRCSPMKGHSHVYWYRQLPEEGLKFMVYLQKENIIDESGMPKERFSAEFPKEGPSILRIQQVVRGDSAAYFCASSPPGPNEQFFGPGTRLTVL.

The gene calls are TRBV29-1 and TRBJ2-5; D possibly corresponds to TRBD1 (6 bases). Deletions cut 7 bases from V and 0 bases from J, with 12 bases between. CDR3 length equals 13 residues. Germline assignment: CDR1 SQVTM and CDR2 ANQGSEA. CDR3 in DNA: TGCAGCGGCCAGGACAGTTACCAAGAGACCCAGTACTTC. It yields the protein CSGQDSYQETQYF.

This clonotype was observed a handful of times. This rearrangement joins TRBV28 to TRBJ1-1, with 7 positions matching TRBD1. The V gene's germline CDR1 is MDHEN and CDR2 SYDVKM. The CDR3 covers 14 residues. V gave up 8 bases and J gave up 6 bases; unmatched junction bases: 12. The DNA of the CDR3 is TGTGCCAGCTGGAGAGGGGGCTCGGGATCTGAAGCTTTCTTT. Translated, it gives CASWRGGSGSEAFF.

This clonotype has more than one count but fewer than ten. The J gene is TRBJ2-1, the V gene TRBV6-2 or TRBV6-3; 10 bases agree with TRBD2. The germline V gene encodes CDR1 MNHEY and CDR2 SVGEGT. Trimming cost V 4 bases and J 1 base; bases outside gene matches: 10. This CDR3 region has 18 residues. The CDR3 sequence is CASSSGLAVGSSYNEQFF. The CDR3 coding sequence is TGTGCCAGCAGTTCCGGACTAGCGGTGGGATCGTCCTACAATGAGCAGTTCTTC.

This clonotype was seen a handful of times. The chain carries TRBV20-1 and TRBJ2-7, with TRBD1 matching 11 bases. CDR1 and CDR2 (germline): DFQATT, SNEGSKA (reference sequence). The CDR3 covers 12 residues. The CDR3 loop is CKPGQGAYEQYF. The CDR3 DNA reads TGCAAGCCGGGACAGGGGGCCTACGAGCAGTACTTC.

This sequence joins TRBV27 and TRBJ2-2, with a weak D call TRBD1 (6 bases). This CDR3 has 15 amino acids. Trimming took off 3 bases at V and 6 bases at J, with 14 bases between the two ends. The V gene's germline CDR1 is MNHEY and CDR2 SMNVEV (reference sequence). The CDR3 DNA is TGTGCCAGCAGTTTTGAGTGGACAGTCTCCGGGGAGCTGTTTTTT. Translated, it gives CASSFEWTVSGELFF.

Ten or more counts support this clonotype. The V gene is TRBV12-3 or TRBV12-4, the J gene TRBJ2-2, with D unclear. CDR3 length equals 14 residues. V was clipped by 0 bases and J by 1 base, with 3 bases between them. The DNA for the CDR3 is TGTGCCAGCAGTTTAGCAGTGAACACCGGGGAGCTGTTTTTT. This codes for CASSLAVNTGELFF.

The CDR3 loop reads CASSQGSREQYF. Written as DNA, the CDR3 is TGTGCCAGCAGCCAAGGCAGTCGCGAGCAGTACTTC. This chain joins TRBV3-1 and TRBJ2-7; D unresolved. CDR3 length: 12 amino acids. Germline V gene lookup returns CDR1 LGHDT and CDR2 YNNKEL (reference sequence). Trimming left V 1 base short and J 6 bases short, with 7 bases between.

In this sample, this clonotype turned up a few times. This sequence joins TRBV7-8 and TRBJ2-7, with D tentatively TRBD1 (5 bases). Looked up from germline, CDR1 is SGHVS and CDR2 is FQNEAQ. The CDR3 has 15 amino acids. Trimming left V 4 bases short and J 2 bases short, with 15 bases between. DNA for the CDR3: TGTGCCAGCAGCTCATACTCCAGGGTAACCTACGAGCAGTACTTC. It translates to CASSSYSRVTYEQYF.

V usage is TRBV28 and J usage is TRBJ2-5; D might be TRBD1 or TRBD2, each matching 6 bases. The germline gives CDR1 MDHEN, CDR2 SYDVKM. V lost 8 bases to trimming and J lost 4 bases, with 14 bases between them. This CDR3 is 13 amino acids long. The CDR3 DNA reads TGTGCCAGCCAAAAAGGGGGGAGAGAGACCCAGTACTTC. This codes for CASQKGGRETQYF.

The J gene is TRBJ2-3, the V gene TRBV5-1, with 12 bases lining up with TRBD2. CDR1 SGHRS and CDR2 YFSETQ come from the germline V gene. V lost 4 bases, J lost 5 bases, and 5 bases stayed unmatched. The CDR3 totals 15 residues. The CDR3 DNA is TGCGCCAGCAGCGAGACTAGCGGGAGCCAAGATACGCAGTATTTT. This gives the protein CASSETSGSQDTQYF.

This clonotype has a single count. This rearrangement joins TRBV20-1 to TRBJ2-5, with no clear D. Germline V gene lookup returns CDR1 DFQATT and CDR2 SNEGSKA (reference sequence). Trimming stripped 0 bases from V and 0 bases from J, with 8 bases between. This CDR3 has 14 residues. The CDR3 here is CSARDLGYQETQYF. The CDR3 DNA follows: TGCAGTGCTAGAGATCTTGGTTACCAAGAGACCCAGTACTTC.

The rearrangement joins TRBV29-1 to TRBJ2-4, with a weak D call TRBD1 (6 bases). The length of the CDR3 is 13 residues. From germline, CDR1 is SQVTM and CDR2 ANQGSEA. Trimming took off 0 bases at V and 9 bases at J, with 12 bases between the two ends. The CDR3 protein is CSVEEGAGGIQYF. The CDR3 DNA follows: TGCAGCGTTGAAGAGGGGGCAGGAGGCATTCAGTACTTC.

This rearrangement joins TRBV10-3 to TRBJ1-3; D is uncertain. Germline CDR1 reads ENHRY; CDR2 reads SYGVKD. The V end was cut by 0 bases, the J end by 3 bases, with 12 bases between. The CDR3 is made up of 16 amino acids. The CDR3 protein is CAISESIRGYGNTIYF. The DNA for the CDR3 is TGTGCCATCAGTGAGTCTATCCGAGGGTATGGAAACACCATATATTTT.

This clonotype has more than one count but fewer than ten. The V and J genes are TRBV4-3 and TRBJ1-6; D perhaps matches TRBD1 (5 bases). Trimming took off 2 bases at V and 11 bases at J, with 19 bases between the two ends. Germline V gene lookup returns CDR1 LGHNA and CDR2 YSLEER. The CDR3 loop spans 16 amino acids. CDR3 nucleotides: TGCGCCAGCAGCCAATTAGGGGAGATGGGGTTTCCACCCCTCCACTTT. It is translated as CASSQLGEMGFPPLHF.

This clonotype has ten or more counts. V gene TRBV6-2 or TRBV6-3 combines with J gene TRBJ1-2; D unresolved. V was clipped by 11 bases and J by 8 bases, with 18 bases between them. Germline V gives CDR1 MNHEY, CDR2 SVGEGT. CDR3 size: 12 residues. In nucleotides, the CDR3 is TGTGCCGTCGGTCTTTCCTCGGTCGGCTACACCTTC. It codes for CAVGLSSVGYTF.

This clonotype was found many times. This sequence joins TRBV7-2 and TRBJ1-6; D might be TRBD1 (5 bases). Trimming stripped 3 bases from V and 6 bases from J, with 18 bases between. Per germline, CDR1 SGHTA and CDR2 FQGNSA. CDR3 length: 17 residues. CDR3 sequence (DNA): TGTGCCAGCAGCTTCAGTCCTTTTCGGGGCGGTAATTCACCCCTCCACTTT. It translates to CASSFSPFRGGNSPLHF.

The CDR3 region has the DNA TGTGCCAGCAGTTTATGGGCGGGAGGAGGGACAGATACGCAGTATTTT. Amino acid sequence: CASSLWAGGGTDTQYF. This chain links TRBV27 with TRBJ2-3; TRBD2 matches at 8 bases. The length of the CDR3 is 16 residues. CDR1 and CDR2 from the germline V gene are MNHEY and SMNVEV (reference sequence). Trimming removed 1 base from V and 3 bases from J; junction bases left unmatched: 6.

The V gene is TRBV18, the J gene TRBJ2-5, with D unresolved. This CDR3 is 14 amino acids long. Germline CDR1 and CDR2: KGHSH and LQKENI. Trimming took off 2 bases at V and 2 bases at J, with 9 bases between the two ends. This chain's CDR3 is CASSPRASQETQYF. The DNA for the CDR3 is TGTGCCAGCTCACCAAGGGCATCTCAAGAGACCCAGTACTTC. Variable domain in full (rest from reference TRBV18 and TRBJ2-5): NAGVMQNPRHLVRRRGQEARLRCSPMKGHSHVYWYRQLPEEGLKFMVYLQKENIIDESGMPKERFSAEFPKEGPSILRIQQVVRGDSAAYFCASSPRASQETQYFGPGTRLLVL.

V and J are TRBV21-1 and TRBJ2-7; whether TRBD1, the table's D call, matches the DNA was not checked. TRBV21-1 is classified as a pseudogene. There are 16 residues in the CDR3. The CDR3 DNA reads TGTGCCAGCAGCAAAGCACTGGGACATAACTCCTACGAGCAGTACTTC. This sequence encodes CASSKALGHNSYEQYF.

This clonotype came up a few times. This chain connects TRBV30 to TRBJ2-5; tentative D call: TRBD1 (5 bases). The CDR3 extends over 14 amino acids. From germline, CDR1 is GTSNPN and CDR2 SVGIG (reference sequence). Trimming stripped 6 bases from V and 4 bases from J, with 18 bases between. The CDR3 here is CACDIGVSRETQYF. As DNA, the CDR3 is TGTGCCTGTGACATAGGGGTATCCAGAGAGACCCAGTACTTC.

V is TRBV6-2 or TRBV6-3 and J is TRBJ2-3, with no clear D. Deletions cut 2 bases from V and 4 bases from J, with 10 bases between. The CDR3 is made up of 14 amino acids. Per the germline V gene, CDR1 is MNHEY and CDR2 is SVGEGT. The CDR3 here is CASSYLSLADTQYF. CDR3 nucleotide sequence: TGTGCCAGCAGTTACCTGTCCCTAGCAGATACGCAGTATTTT.

This clonotype was seen repeatedly, ten times or more. The chain uses TRBV12-3 or TRBV12-4 and TRBJ1-6, with D possibly TRBD1 on 5 matching bases. There are 15 residues in the CDR3. V was clipped by 5 bases and J by 7 bases, with 15 bases between them. The CDR3 DNA is TGTGCCAGCAGTCCCCCGGGACTCCAGAATTCACCCCTCCACTTT. Translation gives CASSPPGLQNSPLHF.